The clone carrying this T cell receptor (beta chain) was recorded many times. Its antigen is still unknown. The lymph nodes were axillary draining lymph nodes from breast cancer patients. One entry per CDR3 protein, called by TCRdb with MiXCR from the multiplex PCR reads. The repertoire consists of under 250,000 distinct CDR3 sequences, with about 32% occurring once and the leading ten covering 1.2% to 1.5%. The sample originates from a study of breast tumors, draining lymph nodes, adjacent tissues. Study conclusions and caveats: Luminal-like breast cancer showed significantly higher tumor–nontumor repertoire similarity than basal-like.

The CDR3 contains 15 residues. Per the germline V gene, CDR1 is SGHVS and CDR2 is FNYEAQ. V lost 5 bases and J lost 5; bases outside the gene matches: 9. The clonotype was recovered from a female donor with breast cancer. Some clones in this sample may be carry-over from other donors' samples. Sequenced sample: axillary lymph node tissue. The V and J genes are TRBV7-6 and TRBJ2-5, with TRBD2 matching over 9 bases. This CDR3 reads CASSVGTSRSETQYF. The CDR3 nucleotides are TGTGCCAGCAGCGTAGGGACTAGCCGGTCGGAGACCCAGTACTTC.